This record concerns one T cell receptor beta chain sequence. The protocol was immunoSEQ multiplex PCR, while the TCRdb copy is restricted to in-frame clones and leaves out a portion. Of around 300,000 clones listed, approximately 89% are singletons. The ends lost 4 bases at V and 0 bases at J; junction bases unmatched: 4. Germline V gene lookup returns CDR1 MNHEY and CDR2 SMNVEV (reference sequence). This CDR3 is 16 amino acids long. The sample comes from a study of blood T cell repertoires in COVID-19. Study context: Acute and convalescent COVID-19 specimens originated in the United States, Italy and Spain. Sample material is recorded as cDNA or gDNA derived from T cells, B-cell-depleted T cells, or PBMCs.

Participants, 18 to 89 years old, spanned under 30 US areas. Allocation to cohorts depended on clinical history reported by the participants. The specimen was PBMCs or T cells enriched from blood (not recorded which). The genes are TRBV27 and TRBJ1-5, with TRBD1 identical over 9 bases. The TCR comes from a woman in her 30s who had recovered from COVID-19. CDR3 bases: TGTGCCAGCAGTTCCTGGACAGGGGTTAGCAATCAGCCCCAGCATTTT. Amino acid sequence: CASSSWTGVSNQPQHF.